This T cell receptor beta chain was sequenced in a study of identical twins. The study's findings and limits: Models underestimated how often monozygotic twins shared out-of-frame TCR alpha.

Trimming at V came to 6 bases and at J to 3 bases, leaving 11 bases not matched to a gene. The CDR3 sequence is 14 residues long. The germline V gene has CDR1 DFQATT and CDR2 SNEGSKA (reference sequence). TCRdb reprocessed the 5' RACE reads via MiXCR and lists one record per CDR3 protein. Among approximately 670,000 distinct CDR3 sequences listed, approximately 6.1% were seen once. This clonotype was picked up many times. Its specificity is not known. J is TRBJ2-7 and V is TRBV20-1, with TRBD1 matching 7 bases. The clonotype was recovered from a man younger than 30 in good health. The specimen was naive T cells sorted from blood. CDR3 DNA: TGCAGTGCCGAAAGGGGGCAGGAGCACTACGAGCAGTACGTC. This translates into CSAERGQEHYEQYV.